This T cell receptor (beta chain) is from a study of T cell changes during pregnancy in multiple sclerosis. With V trimmed by 6 bases and J by 1 base, 5 bases remained unmatched. This CDR3 has 14 amino acids. CDR1 is MDHEN and CDR2 is SYDVKM in the germline V gene. TCRdb's table, derived via immunoSEQ multiplex PCR, lists solely in-frame clones and lacks some. In the table there are about 53,000 clones, 90% of which are singletons. The sequence was collected from a female donor in good health, enrolled as a control in a pregnancy study. V usage is TRBV28 and J usage is TRBJ1-1, with 7 bases identical to TRBD1. This specimen consisted of peripheral blood, obtained after pregnancy. The CDR3 nucleotides are TGTGCCAGCAGGCGACAGGGCCAGAACACTGAAGCTTTCTTT. Protein: CASRRQGQNTEAFF.